Each of the 19 T cell receptor beta chains below was sequenced from the same sample in a study of OX40 agonist ivuxolimab in advanced cancers. Profiling relied on immunoSEQ multiplex PCR, and the TCRdb table lists in-frame clones only, not all of them. In the table there are roughly 100,000 clones, 85% to 95% of which are singletons. Sequences were derived from CD4+ or CD8+ T cells sorted from blood, sampled in a trial of the OX40 agonist ivuxolimab. The receptors originated from an adult with an advanced solid tumor such as melanoma, head and neck, liver or kidney cancer.

In DNA form, the CDR3 reads TGTGCCTGGAGCGCTACAGGGGATCAGCCCCAGCATTTT. It is translated as CAWSATGDQPQHF. V is TRBV30 and J is TRBJ1-5; 7 bases fit TRBD1. The junction had 4 bases not matched to a gene; V was cut back by 3 bases and J by 5 bases. Germline CDR1 reads GTSNPN; CDR2 reads SVGIG (reference sequence). The CDR3 totals 13 residues.

The chain carries TRBV6-4 and TRBJ1-5; the match to TRBD1 covers 7 bases. V lost 7 bases, J lost 7 bases, and 7 bases stayed unmatched. From germline, CDR1 is MRHNA and CDR2 SNTAGT. This CDR3 comprises 13 residues. The CDR3 is CASTDRAGQPQHF. In nucleotides, the CDR3 is TGTGCCAGCACCGACAGGGCGGGCCAGCCCCAGCATTTT.

The J gene is TRBJ1-2, the V gene TRBV4-1; 7 nucleotides match TRBD1. V was clipped by 1 base and J by 5 bases; unmatched bases: 4. The germline CDR1 and CDR2 sequences are MGHRA and YSYEKL. CDR3 length equals 14 residues. CDR3 bases: TGCGCCAGCAGCCAAGTGACAGGGTCTTATGGCTACACCTTC. Protein: CASSQVTGSYGYTF.

The chain employs TRBV15 and TRBJ1-5; 7 nucleotides align to TRBD1. Germline assignment: CDR1 LNHNV and CDR2 YYDKDF (reference sequence). This CDR3 spans 17 amino acids. Losses at the gene ends were 1 base for V and 6 bases for J; bases not matched to a gene: 12. In DNA form, the CDR3 reads TGTGCCACCAGCAGAGGCACAGGGGCGGGAGCGGCTCAGCCCCAGCATTTT. Its translation is CATSRGTGAGAAQPQHF.

The chain combines TRBV4-3 with TRBJ2-3; D not certain. The length of the CDR3 is 17 residues. Trimming pared 0 bases from V and 2 bases from J, leaving 15 bases between. Germline CDR1 and CDR2: LGHNA and YSLEER. The CDR3 sequence: CASSQDSGASYTDTQYF. CDR3 sequence (DNA): TGCGCCAGCAGCCAAGATTCAGGAGCGTCCTACACAGATACGCAGTATTTT.

This rearrangement joins TRBV6-1 to TRBJ1-3; D is undetermined. This CDR3 has 14 amino acids. Trimming took 3 bases from V and 3 from J, leaving 9 bases between them. The V gene's germline CDR1 is MNHNS and CDR2 SASEGT. In nucleotides, the CDR3 is TGTGCCAGCAGTGATATTGCCCGTGGAAACACCATATATTTT. Its protein is CASSDIARGNTIYF.

The chain employs TRBV6-1 and TRBJ1-6; D unresolved. This CDR3 region has 12 residues. Germline V gene lookup returns CDR1 MNHNS and CDR2 SASEGT. V dropped 6 bases and J dropped 10 bases, with 10 bases sitting between them. CDR3 sequence reads: CASRRERSPLHF. The CDR3 DNA reads TGTGCCAGCAGACGGGAGAGGTCACCCCTCCACTTT.

CDR3 in amino acids: CASSGSPTDTQYF. DNA of the CDR3: TGTGCCAGCAGCGGAAGCCCCACAGATACGCAGTATTTT. This chain joins TRBV7-2 and TRBJ2-3; D remains unclear. CDR3 length: 13 amino acids. Looked up from germline, CDR1 is SGHTA and CDR2 is FQGNSA. Trimming removed 5 bases at V and 2 bases at J, with 8 bases between.

The V call is TRBV7-2, the J call TRBJ1-2; perhaps TRBD1 as D (5 bases). Between the trimmed V and J ends, which lost 2 bases and 3 bases, there was a span of 10 bases. The V gene's germline CDR1 is SGHTA and CDR2 FQGNSA. The CDR3 is 14 residues long. The CDR3 reads CASSLTTGYYGYTF. The CDR3 DNA reads as TGTGCCAGCAGCTTAACAACAGGCTACTATGGCTACACCTTC.

The rearrangement uses TRBV2 and TRBJ1-5; D ambiguous. The V end was cut by 6 bases, the J end by 6 bases, with 6 bases between. Per the germline V gene, CDR1 is SNHLY and CDR2 is FYNNEI. The CDR3 contains 11 residues. CDR3 amino acids: CASSFGQPQHF. The CDR3 region has the DNA TGTGCCAGCAGCTTCGGTCAGCCCCAGCATTTT.

The J gene is TRBJ2-1, the V gene TRBV30, with unresolved D. The CDR3 sequence is 13 residues long. Germline assignment: CDR1 GTSNPN and CDR2 SVGIG (reference sequence). Between the trimmed V and J ends, which lost 1 base and 6 bases, there was a span of 10 bases. The CDR3 loop is CAWSAVSPNEQFF. CDR3 nucleotide sequence: TGTGCCTGGAGTGCCGTCTCCCCCAATGAGCAGTTCTTC.

This clone was picked up one time. The rearrangement links TRBV6-6 to TRBJ1-2, with D tentatively TRBD1 (6 bases). With 4 bases removed from V and 2 bases from J, the gap between germline ends came to 8 bases. This CDR3 spans 13 amino acids. Per the germline V gene, CDR1 is MNHNY and CDR2 is SVGAGI (reference sequence). The CDR3 DNA follows: TGTGCCAGCAGTTCACAGGGAAACTATGGCTACACCTTC. Encoded protein: CASSSQGNYGYTF.

The chain uses TRBV18 and TRBJ1-5; D may be TRBD1 (5 bases). This CDR3 is built from 15 residues. Per germline, CDR1 KGHSH and CDR2 LQKENI. The V end was cut by 1 base, the J end by 3 bases, with 10 bases between. The CDR3 sequence: CASSPQQEYNQPQHF. The CDR3, as DNA: TGTGCCAGCTCACCACAACAGGAGTACAATCAGCCCCAGCATTTT.

The CDR3 DNA reads TGTGCCTGGAGGAGCGGGGGGGCAGGATACACCGGGGAGCTGTTTTTT. Its protein product is CAWRSGGAGYTGELFF. The chain links TRBV30 to TRBJ2-2; TRBD2 matches at 10 bases. CDR3 length: 16 amino acids. Losses at the gene ends were 3 bases for V and 3 bases for J; bases not matched to a gene: 7. Germline CDR1 GTSNPN, CDR2 SVGIG (reference sequence).

V gene TRBV14 combines with J gene TRBJ2-1, with a possible D match to TRBD2 (6 bases). Deletions cut 5 bases from V and 2 bases from J, with 16 bases between. This CDR3 spans 16 amino acids. Germline CDR1 is SGHDN and CDR2 is FVKESK. The CDR3 bases are TGTGCCAGCAGCTGGGGAGTAGCGGCTACCTACAATGAGCAGTTCTTC. Translated: CASSWGVAATYNEQFF.

This chain links TRBV15 with TRBJ1-4; D unresolved. With 7 bases removed from V and 0 bases from J, the gap between germline ends came to 6 bases. The length of the CDR3 is 13 residues. Germline CDR1 is LNHNV and CDR2 is YYDKDF (reference sequence). This CDR3 is CATTKTTNEKLFF. CDR3 nucleotides: TGTGCCACCACCAAGACAACTAATGAAAAACTGTTTTTT.

The count of this clone is one. The chain combines TRBV20-1 with TRBJ2-2; no reliable D call. The CDR3 has 11 residues. Germline CDR1 reads DFQATT; CDR2 reads SNEGSKA (reference sequence). Trimming removed 6 bases at V and 7 bases at J, with 9 bases between. Here the CDR3 reads CSALSYGELFF. The CDR3 nucleotides read TGCAGTGCCCTGTCATACGGGGAGCTGTTTTTT.

The chain uses TRBV4-2 and TRBJ1-4, with 7 bases fitting TRBD1. Looked up from germline, CDR1 is LGHNA and CDR2 is YNFKEQ. After removal of 0 bases from V and 10 bases from J, the junction contained 14 bases not matched to a gene. The CDR3 sequence is 17 residues long. The DNA of the CDR3 is TGTGCCAGCAGCCAAGATGGGTTGGGAGACAGGGTGAGAAAACTGTTTTTT. Amino acid sequence: CASSQDGLGDRVRKLFF.

This clone was counted between two and nine times. This chain uses TRBV27 with TRBJ1-5, with D hard to call. CDR1 and CDR2 from the germline V gene are MNHEY and SMNVEV (reference sequence). Trimming cost V 4 bases and J 4 bases, with 5 bases left between them. The CDR3 is 12 amino acids. The DNA of the CDR3 is TGTGCCAGCAGTTCAACGAATCAGCCCCAGCATTTT. Protein sequence: CASSSTNQPQHF.